This TCR beta chain was sequenced during a study of T cell repertoires in ileal Crohn's disease. Each sample's TCRB immunosequencing used five hundred nanograms of biopsy DNA. Method: immunoSEQ multiplex PCR; TCRdb's copy keeps in-frame clones and lacks some. In the table there are roughly 29,000 clones, around 80% of which are singletons. Germline assignment: CDR1 SGDLS and CDR2 YYNGEE. This CDR3 region has 15 residues. With 4 bases clipped from V and 4 bases from J, the junction kept 8 bases outside the gene matches. To note about this clone: Its antigen is unknown.

Included were adult ileal or ileocolonic Crohn's patients indicated for ileocolonic resection. Study-level points and caveats: All patients with clonality above 26.8% had endoscopic recurrence.

This rearrangement joins TRBV9 to TRBJ2-5, with 9 bases fitting TRBD1. Sequencing was performed on ileal tissue. This sequence was found in an adult with Crohn's disease. Here the CDR3 reads CASSPRDREVETQYF. CDR3 coding DNA: TGTGCCAGCAGCCCGAGGGACAGGGAGGTAGAGACCCAGTACTTC.